The source of this T cell receptor beta chain is a study of vaccination effects on CD4 cells after COVID-19. Subsequent to approximately 11 days of culture, CD4+ T cells were isolated. Concerning this clone itself: Its antigen is not known.

The study's findings and limits: After vaccination, at late timepoints, clones induced by infection and by vaccine contracted markedly.

This CDR3 is built from 14 residues. CDR1 SGHRS and CDR2 YFSETQ come from the germline V gene. With V trimmed by 4 bases and J by 8 bases, 9 bases remained unmatched. The method was immunoSEQ multiplex PCR; TCRdb's version includes in-frame clones alone and lacks a portion of them. The repertoire holds approximately 45,000 clones, with about 74% as singletons. The sequence derives from a human donor who had a prior SARS-CoV-2 infection. This chain connects TRBV5-1 to TRBJ1-2, with 9 bases that match TRBD1. The input for sequencing was CD4+ T cells from PBMCs cultured without peptide, taken before COVID-19 vaccination. CDR3 region: CASSHGGTGSGYTF. The CDR3 DNA reads TGCGCCAGCAGCCATGGTGGGACAGGGAGCGGCTACACCTTC.